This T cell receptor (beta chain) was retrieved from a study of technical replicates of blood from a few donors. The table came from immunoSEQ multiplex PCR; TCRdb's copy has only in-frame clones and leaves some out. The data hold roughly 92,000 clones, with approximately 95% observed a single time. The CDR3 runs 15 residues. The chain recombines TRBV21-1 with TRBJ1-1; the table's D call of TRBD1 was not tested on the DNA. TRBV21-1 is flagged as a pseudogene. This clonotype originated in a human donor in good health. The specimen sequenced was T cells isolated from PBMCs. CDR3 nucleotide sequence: TGTGCCAGCAAACAACGTCAGGGGGCGCAAACTGAAGCTTTCTTT. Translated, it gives CASKQRQGAQTEAFF.